This passage covers 10 T cell receptor beta chains from one sample sequenced in a study of CD8+CD57+ T cells in acquired aplastic anemia. Researchers used genomic DNA as the template to profile TCR beta VDJ and CDR3. TCRdb recomputed calls from the reads with MiXCR, one row per CDR3 protein. The sample lists approximately 190,000 distinct CDR3 sequences, 40% to 55% occurring once. CD8+CD57+ cell expansion, shown by flow cytometry, had occurred in the patients selected for sequencing. Sequencing was done on a sample of sorted CD4+, CD8+, or CD8+CD57+ T cells (not recorded which) from PBMCs. These receptors all stem from a human donor with aplastic anemia.

The rearrangement links TRBV5-4 to TRBJ2-2; D possibly corresponds to TRBD1 (6 bases). Germline V lookup: CDR1 SGHNT, CDR2 YYREEE (reference sequence). The CDR3 runs 13 residues. V shed 5 bases and J shed 8 bases, with 13 bases lying between them. CDR3 amino acids: CASSLQGQGELFF. Here the CDR3 DNA reads TGTGCCAGCAGTTTACAGGGCCAAGGGGAGCTGTTTTTT.

This clonotype was found a few times. V gene TRBV24-1 combines with J gene TRBJ2-7, with D perhaps TRBD1 or TRBD2 (5 bases each). The CDR3 is 12 amino acids. V shed 4 bases and J shed 6 bases, with 9 bases lying between them. CDR1 and CDR2 from the germline V gene are KGHDR and SFDVKD. CDR3 in amino acids: CATSDPGSEQYF. CDR3 nucleotide sequence: TGTGCCACCAGTGACCCAGGGAGCGAGCAGTACTTC.

The chain recombines TRBV7-6 with TRBJ2-7; a possible D gene is TRBD1 (5 bases). The germline V and J ends were trimmed by 7 bases and 7 bases, with 32 bases remaining between them. In germline, CDR1 is SGHVS, CDR2 FNYEAQ. CDR3 length: 18 amino acids. The CDR3 here is CASTLRAQGTMNTGEQYF. The CDR3 DNA follows: TGTGCCAGCACCCTTCGCGCGCAGGGCACAATGAACACCGGGGAGCAGTACTTC. The complete variable domain, with remaining parts taken from reference TRBV7-6 and TRBJ2-7, reads GAGVSQSPRYKVTKRGQDVALRCDPISGHVSLYWYRQALGQGPEFLTYFNYEAQQDKSGLPNDRFSAERPEGSISTLTIQRTEQRDSAMYRCASTLRAQGTMNTGEQYFGPGTRLTVT.

The chain links TRBV20-1 to TRBJ2-7; TRBD2 might be the D (6 bases). Germline V gene sequence: CDR1 DFQATT, CDR2 SNEGSKA (reference sequence). The V and J ends lost 3 bases and 4 bases respectively, with 13 bases between them. The CDR3 length is 13 residues. This chain's CDR3 is CSASGSGGYEQYF. Here the CDR3 DNA reads TGCAGTGCTAGCGGGAGTGGAGGGTACGAGCAGTACTTC.

The chain employs TRBV18 and TRBJ2-3; TRBD2 might be the D (7 bases). Per germline, CDR1 KGHSH and CDR2 LQKENI. Between the trimmed V and J ends, which lost 3 bases and 2 bases, there was a span of 18 bases. There are 17 residues in the CDR3. The CDR3: CASSPPRGGDYTDTQYF. The DNA for the CDR3 is TGTGCCAGCTCACCGCCGAGGGGGGGGGACTACACAGATACGCAGTATTTT.

The chain recombines TRBV10-3 with TRBJ1-4; possibly TRBD1 for D (6 bases). Germline values: CDR1 ENHRY, CDR2 SYGVKD. This CDR3 is 14 amino acids long. The V end was cut by 6 bases, the J end by 6 bases, with 14 bases between. The CDR3 loop is CAIRKTRTDEKLFF. The CDR3 DNA sequence: TGTGCCATCAGAAAGACCAGGACAGATGAAAAACTGTTTTTT.

The sample holds many counts of this clonotype. V is TRBV6-1 and J is TRBJ1-6; tentatively, D is TRBD1 (5 bases). V was pared by 5 bases and J by 7 bases, with 12 bases between. This CDR3 spans 14 amino acids. Germline-derived CDR1 and CDR2 are MNHNS and SASEGT. The DNA for the CDR3 is TGTGCCAGCAGTCCGGGACTCGTGAATTCACCCCTCCACTTT. It is translated as CASSPGLVNSPLHF.

In its sample, this clonotype was seen many times. The genes are TRBV5-1 and TRBJ1-2, with 7 bases aligning to TRBD1. This CDR3 region has 14 residues. The germline gives CDR1 SGHRS, CDR2 YFSETQ. V lost 5 bases and J lost 7; bases outside the gene matches: 11. CDR3 loop: CASSGGTDPGGYTF. CDR3 nucleotide sequence: TGCGCCAGCAGTGGTGGGACAGACCCTGGTGGCTACACCTTC.

This rearrangement joins TRBV25-1 to TRBJ2-3; D remains ambiguous. Germline loops: CDR1 MGHDK, CDR2 SYGVNS. V shed 3 bases and J shed 6 bases, with 13 bases lying between them. The CDR3 totals 14 residues. DNA for the CDR3: TGTGCCAGCAGTGATGTTTTAGGCCCGGATACGCAGTATTTT. Translating it yields CASSDVLGPDTQYF.

This clonotype has at least ten counts. The chain recombines TRBV11-2 with TRBJ1-2; D is uncertain. V dropped 1 base and J dropped 13 bases, with 19 bases sitting between them. The CDR3 has 14 amino acids. Germline CDR1 is SGHAT and CDR2 is FQNNGV. The DNA for the CDR3 is TGTGCCAGCAGCTTAGTTCCGTCAGTAATGAGGGCCACCTTC. Translating gives CASSLVPSVMRATF. The variable domain in full, with the rest retrieved from reference TRBV11-2 and TRBJ1-2, is EAGVAQSPRYKIIEKRQSVAFWCNPISGHATLYWYQQILGQGPKLLIQFQNNGVVDDSQLPKDRFSAERLKGVDSTLKIQPAKLEDSAVYLCASSLVPSVMRATFGSGTRLTVV.